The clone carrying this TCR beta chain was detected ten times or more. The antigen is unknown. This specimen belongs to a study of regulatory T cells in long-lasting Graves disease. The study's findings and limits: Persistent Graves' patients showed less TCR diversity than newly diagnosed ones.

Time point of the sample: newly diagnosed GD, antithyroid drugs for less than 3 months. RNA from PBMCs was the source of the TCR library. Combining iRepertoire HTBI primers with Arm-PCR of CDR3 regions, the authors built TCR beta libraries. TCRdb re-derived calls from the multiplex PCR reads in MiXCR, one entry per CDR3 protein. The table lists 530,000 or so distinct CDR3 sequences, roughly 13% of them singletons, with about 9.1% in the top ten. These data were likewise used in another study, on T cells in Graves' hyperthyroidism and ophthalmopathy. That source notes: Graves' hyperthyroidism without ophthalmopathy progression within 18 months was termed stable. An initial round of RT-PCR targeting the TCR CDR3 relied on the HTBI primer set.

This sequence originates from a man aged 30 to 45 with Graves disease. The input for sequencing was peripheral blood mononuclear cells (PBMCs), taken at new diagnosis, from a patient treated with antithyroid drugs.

CDR3 amino acids: CASSFTGAYNEQFF. For the CDR3, the DNA is TGTGCCAGCAGTTTTACGGGGGCATACAATGAGCAGTTCTTC. The rearrangement joins TRBV27 to TRBJ2-1; D possibly matches TRBD1 or TRBD2 (6 bases each). The CDR3 extends over 14 amino acids. Germline CDR1 MNHEY, CDR2 SMNVEV (reference sequence). V was shortened by 3 bases and J by 4 bases, with 10 bases between the two germline ends.